The rows below give T cell receptor beta chains drawn from one sample of a study of blood T cell repertoires in COVID-19. Generated by immunoSEQ multiplex PCR, the TCRdb table keeps only in-frame clones and is missing some. The sample carries around 270,000 clones, around 88% recorded once. Input material: peripheral blood. The receptors originated from a middle-aged man with acute or convalescent COVID-19. Each CDR3 is given with its conserved first and last residue. Each record gives: V gene, clone size, D gene, CDR3 length, J gene, CDR3 protein, CDR3 DNA. D genes are given only for firm matches. Rows give clone size only sometimes, using once, few, many, or a class for an expanded clone.

v_gene: TRBV11-2
abundance: NA
d_gene: NA
len: 14
j_gene: TRBJ1-2
CDR3aa: CASSLTNSVQDGTF
CDR3nt: TGTGCCAGCAGCTTAACTAATAGCGTCCAGGACGGGACCTTC

v_gene: TRBV2
abundance: NA
d_gene: NA
len: 15
j_gene: TRBJ1-5
CDR3aa: CASSLQGIAGQPQHF
CDR3nt: TGTGCCAGCAGTCTCCAGGGGATCGCCGGGCAGCCCCAGCATTTT

v_gene: TRBV27
abundance: NA
d_gene: NA
len: 14
j_gene: TRBJ1-6
CDR3aa: CASSPPVYNSPLHF
CDR3nt: TGTGCCAGCAGTCCCCCGGTCTATAATTCACCCCTCCACTTT

v_gene: TRBV4-1
abundance: NA
d_gene: NA
len: 15
j_gene: TRBJ2-1
CDR3aa: CASSPRGPPYNEQFF
CDR3nt: TGCGCCAGCAGCCCGCGGGGGCCCCCCTACAATGAGCAGTTCTTC

v_gene: TRBV28
abundance: NA
d_gene: NA
len: 12
j_gene: TRBJ2-7
CDR3aa: CASGPEGGEQYF
CDR3nt: TGTGCCAGCGGACCCGAGGGAGGCGAGCAGTACTTC

v_gene: TRBV2
abundance: NA
d_gene: NA
len: 10
j_gene: TRBJ2-6
CDR3aa: CASGGNVLTF
CDR3nt: TGTGCCAGCGGAGGGAACGTCCTGACTTTC

v_gene: TRBV4-2
abundance: NA
d_gene: NA
len: 14
j_gene: TRBJ1-4
CDR3aa: CASSQAGFNEKLFF
CDR3nt: TGTGCCAGCAGCCAAGCAGGGTTTAATGAAAAACTGTTTTTT

v_gene: TRBV11-2
abundance: NA
d_gene: TRBD1
len: 17
j_gene: TRBJ2-5
CDR3aa: CASSLAFRDRVRETQYF
CDR3nt: TGTGCCAGCAGCTTAGCTTTTCGGGACAGGGTCAGAGAGACCCAGTACTTC

v_gene: TRBV5-6
abundance: NA
d_gene: TRBD2
len: 12
j_gene: TRBJ2-1
CDR3aa: CASSHRGGNQFF
CDR3nt: TGTGCCAGCAGCCACCGCGGGGGGAATCAGTTCTTC

v_gene: TRBV6-5
abundance: NA
d_gene: TRBD1
len: 14
j_gene: TRBJ1-2
CDR3aa: CASSWDREVYGYTF
CDR3nt: TGTGCCAGCAGCTGGGACAGGGAGGTCTATGGCTACACCTTC

v_gene: TRBV27
abundance: NA
d_gene: NA
len: 15
j_gene: TRBJ2-7
CDR3aa: CASSPQGKFSYEQYF
CDR3nt: TGTGCCAGCAGTCCACAGGGTAAATTCTCCTACGAGCAGTACTTC

v_gene: TRBV12-3/TRBV12-4
abundance: NA
d_gene: NA
len: 11
j_gene: TRBJ2-1
CDR3aa: CASSEVNEQFF
CDR3nt: TGTGCCAGCAGTGAGGTTAATGAGCAGTTCTTC

v_gene: TRBV6-5
abundance: NA
d_gene: TRBD1
len: 12
j_gene: TRBJ1-1
CDR3aa: CASTQGGTEAFF
CDR3nt: TGTGCCAGCACGCAGGGGGGCACTGAAGCTTTCTTT

v_gene: TRBV5-4
abundance: NA
d_gene: TRBD1
len: 15
j_gene: TRBJ1-6
CDR3aa: CASSKTGQGFSPLHF
CDR3nt: TGTGCCAGCAGCAAGACAGGACAGGGCTTTTCACCCCTCCACTTT

v_gene: TRBV23-1
abundance: few
d_gene: NA
len: 16
j_gene: TRBJ2-7
CDR3aa: CASSQSCRLPSYEQYF
CDR3nt: TGCGCCAGCAGTCAATCATGCAGGTTACCGTCCTACGAGCAGTACTTC

v_gene: TRBV2
abundance: NA
d_gene: TRBD1
len: 13
j_gene: TRBJ1-5
CDR3aa: CASRGQGNQPQHF
CDR3nt: TGTGCCAGCAGGGGACAGGGCAATCAGCCCCAGCATTTT

v_gene: TRBV7-2
abundance: few
d_gene: TRBD1
len: 15
j_gene: TRBJ2-3
CDR3aa: CASSSRTGGKDTQYF
CDR3nt: TGTGCCAGCAGCTCCCGGACAGGGGGCAAGGATACGCAGTATTTT

v_gene: TRBV16
abundance: NA
d_gene: NA
len: 11
j_gene: TRBJ1-2
CDR3aa: CASSQGLGYTF
CDR3nt: TGTGCCAGCAGCCAGGGGCTCGGCTACACCTTC

v_gene: TRBV5-4
abundance: few
d_gene: TRBD2
len: 15
j_gene: TRBJ2-1
CDR3aa: CASSLVTSGYNEQFF
CDR3nt: TGTGCCAGCAGCTTGGTTACTAGCGGTTACAATGAGCAGTTCTTC

v_gene: TRBV19
abundance: NA
d_gene: NA
len: 15
j_gene: TRBJ2-7
CDR3aa: CASTPDFRSSYEQYF
CDR3nt: TGTGCCAGTACCCCGGACTTTAGGAGCTCCTACGAGCAGTACTTC

v_gene: TRBV10-3
abundance: once
d_gene: TRBD1
len: 15
j_gene: TRBJ1-2
CDR3aa: CAISPTGYANYGYTF
CDR3nt: TGTGCCATCAGTCCGACAGGGTATGCTAACTATGGCTACACCTTC

v_gene: TRBV30
abundance: few
d_gene: TRBD1
len: 11
j_gene: TRBJ1-2
CDR3aa: CAWRGQAGYTF
CDR3nt: TGTGCCTGGAGAGGACAGGCAGGCTACACCTTC

v_gene: TRBV6-5
abundance: NA
d_gene: NA
len: 13
j_gene: TRBJ1-1
CDR3aa: CASNNGGVAEAFF
CDR3nt: TGTGCCAGCAACAACGGGGGGGTAGCTGAAGCTTTCTTT

v_gene: TRBV7-2
abundance: NA
d_gene: NA
len: 14
j_gene: TRBJ1-1
CDR3aa: CASSWGRQNTEAFF
CDR3nt: TGTGCCAGCAGCTGGGGCAGACAGAACACTGAAGCTTTCTTT

v_gene: TRBV30
abundance: NA
d_gene: TRBD1
len: 16
j_gene: TRBJ2-6
CDR3aa: CAWSLQGVSGANVLTF
CDR3nt: TGTGCCTGGAGTTTGCAGGGGGTCTCTGGGGCCAACGTCCTGACTTTC

v_gene: TRBV2
abundance: few
d_gene: TRBD1
len: 14
j_gene: TRBJ2-1
CDR3aa: CASSRGQGHNEQFF
CDR3nt: TGTGCCAGCAGCCGGGGACAGGGGCACAATGAGCAGTTCTTC

v_gene: TRBV2
abundance: NA
d_gene: NA
len: 15
j_gene: TRBJ2-3
CDR3aa: CASSDRQGLTDTQYF
CDR3nt: TGTGCCAGCAGTGATCGTCAGGGTCTCACAGATACGCAGTATTTT

v_gene: TRBV6-5
abundance: few
d_gene: TRBD1
len: 13
j_gene: TRBJ1-4
CDR3aa: CASSRGTGEKLFF
CDR3nt: TGTGCCAGCAGTCGCGGGACAGGGGAAAAACTGTTTTTT

v_gene: TRBV13
abundance: NA
d_gene: TRBD2
len: 15
j_gene: TRBJ2-7
CDR3aa: CASSLAPSGSYEQYF
CDR3nt: TGTGCCAGCAGCTTAGCTCCTAGCGGCTCCTACGAGCAGTACTTC

v_gene: TRBV5-4
abundance: once
d_gene: NA
len: 13
j_gene: TRBJ2-5
CDR3aa: CASSGRSGETQYF
CDR3nt: TGTGCCAGCAGCGGGAGAAGTGGGGAGACCCAGTACTTC

v_gene: TRBV11-2
abundance: once
d_gene: NA
len: 14
j_gene: TRBJ1-3
CDR3aa: CASSTGLSGNTIYF
CDR3nt: TGTGCCAGCAGCACAGGGCTCTCTGGAAACACCATATATTTT

v_gene: TRBV30
abundance: NA
d_gene: NA
len: 15
j_gene: TRBJ1-3
CDR3aa: CAWSPGGASGNTIYF
CDR3nt: TGTGCCTGGAGTCCCGGGGGGGCCTCTGGAAACACCATATATTTT

v_gene: TRBV7-7
abundance: NA
d_gene: TRBD1
len: 13
j_gene: TRBJ1-1
CDR3aa: CASSLDRDTEAFF
CDR3nt: TGTGCCAGCTCTCTCGACAGGGACACTGAAGCTTTCTTT

v_gene: TRBV24-1
abundance: NA
d_gene: NA
len: 13
j_gene: TRBJ2-7
CDR3aa: CATSDQREVEQYF
CDR3nt: TGTGCCACCAGTGATCAAAGGGAGGTCGAGCAGTACTTC

v_gene: TRBV19
abundance: NA
d_gene: NA
len: 13
j_gene: TRBJ2-2
CDR3aa: CASSLTDTGELFF
CDR3nt: TGTGCCAGTAGTTTAACGGACACCGGGGAGCTGTTTTTT

v_gene: TRBV29-1
abundance: few
d_gene: NA
len: 11
j_gene: TRBJ2-1
CDR3aa: CSVDSGLKQFF
CDR3nt: TGCAGCGTTGATTCCGGGTTAAAGCAGTTCTTC

v_gene: TRBV6-5
abundance: NA
d_gene: TRBD2
len: 15
j_gene: TRBJ2-1
CDR3aa: CASRLTSGGAREQFF
CDR3nt: TGTGCCAGCAGGCTAACTAGCGGGGGGGCACGTGAGCAGTTCTTC

v_gene: TRBV3-1/TRBV3-2
abundance: few
d_gene: NA
len: 16
j_gene: TRBJ2-7
CDR3aa: CASSQERASNSYEQYF
CDR3nt: TGTGCCAGCAGCCAAGAAAGAGCGTCAAATTCCTACGAGCAGTACTTC

v_gene: TRBV18
abundance: NA
d_gene: NA
len: 15
j_gene: TRBJ1-4
CDR3aa: CASSPLSGLNEKLFF
CDR3nt: TGTGCCAGCTCACCACTGTCAGGGCTTAATGAAAAACTGTTTTTT

v_gene: TRBV28
abundance: NA
d_gene: NA
len: 15
j_gene: TRBJ1-3
CDR3aa: CASSPPGVRGNTIYF
CDR3nt: TGTGCCAGCAGTCCCCCGGGAGTCCGTGGAAACACCATATATTTT

v_gene: TRBV10-2
abundance: NA
d_gene: TRBD1
len: 16
j_gene: TRBJ2-7
CDR3aa: CASSETSSDRINEQYF
CDR3nt: TGCGCCAGCAGTGAGACCTCCTCGGACAGGATCAACGAGCAGTACTTC

v_gene: TRBV19
abundance: NA
d_gene: NA
len: 13
j_gene: TRBJ1-4
CDR3aa: CASTLWEGAELFF
CDR3nt: TGTGCCAGTACCTTGTGGGAGGGTGCCGAACTGTTTTTT

v_gene: TRBV14
abundance: NA
d_gene: NA
len: 13
j_gene: TRBJ2-1
CDR3aa: CASSQPNYNEQFF
CDR3nt: TGTGCCAGCAGCCAACCCAACTACAATGAGCAGTTCTTC

v_gene: TRBV10-1
abundance: NA
d_gene: NA
len: 13
j_gene: TRBJ1-5
CDR3aa: CASSEYIDQPQHF
CDR3nt: TGCGCCAGCAGTGAGTACATTGATCAGCCCCAGCATTTT

v_gene: TRBV3-1/TRBV3-2
abundance: NA
d_gene: NA
len: 17
j_gene: TRBJ1-2
CDR3aa: CASSQSINRQAYYGYTF
CDR3nt: TGTGCCAGCAGCCAATCCATTAATCGACAGGCCTACTATGGCTACACCTTC

v_gene: TRBV10-2
abundance: NA
d_gene: TRBD1
len: 14
j_gene: TRBJ1-2
CDR3aa: CASSGWDRVYGYTF
CDR3nt: TGCGCCAGCAGTGGATGGGACAGGGTCTATGGCTACACCTTC